This entry lists 20 T cell receptor beta chains sequenced from one sample in a study of Ad26.COV2.S vaccination and SARS-CoV-2 variants. Regarding treatment: around 19 received Ad26.COV2.S at low or high dose, single or two shots; 5 received placebo; per-sample allocation not given. Sampling was performed 63 days after the first vaccine or placebo injection. Repertoires were generated with immunoSEQ multiplex PCR, while TCRdb's copy carries only in-frame clones and drops some. This sample has around 400,000 clones; around 89% occur once, and the top ten carry under 2%. The source material was peripheral blood, sampled in a trial of Ad26.COV2.S vaccine versus placebo. All receptors derive from a person aged 18-60 years who received the Ad26.COV2.S COVID-19 vaccine or a placebo.

The CDR3 nucleotides are TGTGCCAGCAGTACAGGGTTAAGCCCCTACAATGAGCAGTTCTTC. This codes for CASSTGLSPYNEQFF. The V call is TRBV2, the J call TRBJ2-1, with D maybe TRBD1 (6 bases). This CDR3 has 15 amino acids. The V end was cut by 5 bases, the J end by 2 bases, with 13 bases between. Germline V CDR1 and CDR2: SNHLY, FYNNEI.

The gene calls are TRBV28 and TRBJ2-6; D is perhaps TRBD2 (6 bases). CDR3 size: 16 residues. Germline V gives CDR1 MDHEN, CDR2 SYDVKM. The V gene lost 4 bases and the J gene lost 0 bases, with 10 bases spanning the gap. CDR3 sequence reads: CASSWDSTSGANVLTF. The CDR3 DNA reads TGTGCCAGCAGTTGGGACTCCACCTCTGGGGCCAACGTCCTGACTTTC. Together with reference TRBV28 and TRBJ2-6, the CDR3 gives the full variable domain: DVKVTQSSRYLVKRTGEKVFLECVQDMDHENMFWYRQDPGLGLRLIYFSYDVKMKEKGDIPEGYSVSREKKERFSLILESASTNQTSMYLCASSWDSTSGANVLTFGAGSRLTVL.

This chain links TRBV9 with TRBJ1-2; D gene uncertain. Trimming took 0 bases from V and 8 from J, leaving 8 bases between them. CDR3 size: 12 residues. CDR1 and CDR2 from the germline V gene are SGDLS and YYNGEE. CDR3: CASSVGPWGYTF. Here the CDR3 DNA reads TGTGCCAGCAGCGTAGGCCCTTGGGGCTACACCTTC.

The chain is built from TRBV19 and TRBJ2-1, with TRBD1 matching over 8 bases. The germline V gene encodes CDR1 LNHDA and CDR2 SQIVND (reference sequence). CDR3 length equals 17 residues. With 2 bases clipped from V and 0 bases from J, the junction kept 6 bases outside the gene matches. The DNA for the CDR3 is TGTGCCAGTAGTATAAGCACAGGGGGAAGCTCCTACAATGAGCAGTTCTTC. Its protein is CASSISTGGSSYNEQFF.

The V and J genes are TRBV11-1 and TRBJ2-7; the D gene is possibly TRBD1 (5 bases). The length of the CDR3 is 15 residues. The germline V and J ends were trimmed by 3 bases and 0 bases, with 12 bases remaining between them. Per germline, CDR1 SGHAT and CDR2 FQDESV (reference sequence). CDR3 loop: CASSFSQGGSYEQYF. The DNA for the CDR3 is TGTGCCAGCAGCTTTAGTCAGGGCGGCTCCTACGAGCAGTACTTC. Filled out from reference TRBV11-1 and TRBJ2-7, the complete variable domain reads EAEVAQSPRYKITEKSQAVAFWCDPISGHATLYWYRQILGQGPELLVQFQDESVVDDSQLPKDRFSAERLKGVDSTLKIQPAELGDSAMYLCASSFSQGGSYEQYFGPGTRLTVT.

The chain has TRBV5-8 and TRBJ1-3; D not resolved. This CDR3 has 17 amino acids. V lost 0 bases, J lost 1 base, and 14 bases lay in between. Germline V gene data show CDR1 as SGHTS and CDR2 as YDEGEE. This CDR3 is CASSLANWGASGNTIYF. As DNA, the CDR3 is TGTGCCAGCAGCTTGGCCAATTGGGGAGCGTCTGGAAACACCATATATTTT.

The gene calls are TRBV29-1 and TRBJ2-1; D is perhaps TRBD2 (6 bases). Trimming left V 3 bases short and J 2 bases short, with 14 bases between. CDR1 SQVTM and CDR2 ANQGSEA come from the germline V gene. This CDR3 has 15 residues. CDR3 residues: CSVESQRVAYNEQFF. CDR3 DNA sequence: TGCAGCGTTGAGTCCCAGCGGGTAGCCTACAATGAGCAGTTCTTC.

The V gene is TRBV7-2, the J gene TRBJ2-5, with D unresolved. The germline gives CDR1 SGHTA, CDR2 FQGNSA. The V end was cut by 11 bases, the J end by 5 bases, with 12 bases between. The CDR3 has 11 amino acids. The CDR3 region is CALGSEETQYF. As DNA, the CDR3 is TGTGCCCTCGGGTCTGAGGAGACCCAGTACTTC.

This rearrangement joins TRBV9 to TRBJ1-3, with D possibly being TRBD1 (6 bases). From germline, CDR1 is SGDLS and CDR2 YYNGEE. The CDR3 has 17 residues. V lost 3 bases and J lost 1, with 17 bases in between. The CDR3 DNA is TGTGCCAGCAGCGGAATAACAGGGATGGGTTCTGGAAACACCATATATTTT. It is translated as CASSGITGMGSGNTIYF.

The chain carries TRBV7-9 and TRBJ2-6; 9 bases align to TRBD1. Germline V CDR1 and CDR2: SEHNR, FQNEAQ (reference sequence). The CDR3 sequence is 18 residues long. The V segment lost 4 bases and the J segment 4 bases; nucleotides outside the gene matches: 11. For the CDR3, the DNA is TGTGCCAGCAGCTCCGGGACAGGGATGATAACGGGGGCCAACGTCCTGACTTTC. This gives the protein CASSSGTGMITGANVLTF.

J is TRBJ2-7 and V is TRBV27, with D unresolved. The CDR3 runs to 13 residues. The germline CDR1 and CDR2 sequences are MNHEY and SMNVEV (reference sequence). The V end was cut by 8 bases, the J end by 5 bases, with 16 bases between. The chain's CDR3 is CASGSSRKNEQYF. CDR3 in DNA: TGTGCCAGCGGGTCGAGCCGGAAGAACGAGCAGTACTTC.

The chain employs TRBV28 and TRBJ1-2; TRBD1 aligns across 7 bases. V shed 6 bases and J 2 bases; nucleotides not matched to a gene: 9. This CDR3 has 15 residues. Per the germline V gene, CDR1 is MDHEN and CDR2 is SYDVKM. CDR3 sequence (DNA): TGTGCCAGCAGCCCACTCCCACAGGGGAACTATGGCTACACCTTC. Its protein product is CASSPLPQGNYGYTF.

This clone was seen once. The rearrangement uses TRBV4-2 and TRBJ2-7, with a possible D match to TRBD2 (5 bases). Trimming removed 0 bases from V and 0 bases from J, with 12 bases in between. CDR3 length: 16 residues. From germline, CDR1 is LGHNA and CDR2 YNFKEQ. Written as DNA, the CDR3 is TGTGCCAGCAGCCAAGATTTAGCGCTACCCTCCTACGAGCAGTACTTC. Protein product: CASSQDLALPSYEQYF.

The chain is built from TRBV7-6 and TRBJ2-6; TRBD2 is a possible D gene (5 bases). This CDR3 region has 18 residues. Germline-derived CDR1 and CDR2 are SGHVS and FNYEAQ. V lost 1 base and J lost 0, with 13 bases in between. CDR3 sequence (DNA): TGTGCCAGCAGCTTAGGGCCCGGACTCAGCTCTGGGGCCAACGTCCTGACTTTC. This sequence encodes CASSLGPGLSSGANVLTF.

The rearrangement uses TRBV4-3 and TRBJ2-3; perhaps TRBD2 as D (6 bases). CDR1 and CDR2 (germline): LGHNA, YSLEER. This CDR3 has 15 residues. Trimming took off 0 bases at V and 2 bases at J, with 9 bases between the two ends. The CDR3 loop reads CASSQDWRATDTQYF. The CDR3 DNA reads as TGCGCCAGCAGCCAAGATTGGAGGGCCACAGATACGCAGTATTTT.

The chain combines TRBV13 with TRBJ2-5; 10 bases match TRBD2. From germline, CDR1 is PRHDT and CDR2 FYEKMQ (reference sequence). The CDR3 runs to 17 residues. Losses at the gene ends were 0 bases for V and 5 bases for J; bases not matched to a gene: 9. CDR3 residues: CASSLGFASGSTETQYF. The DNA of the CDR3 is TGTGCCAGCAGCTTAGGCTTCGCTAGCGGGAGTACGGAGACCCAGTACTTC.

The table lists this clone with a few counts. V usage is TRBV19 and J usage is TRBJ2-1; 11 bases line up with TRBD2. V gave up 1 base and J gave up 5 bases; unmatched junction bases: 4. Per germline, CDR1 LNHDA and CDR2 SQIVND (reference sequence). This CDR3 is 16 amino acids long. The CDR3 reads CASSIASGRTDNEQFF. In DNA, the CDR3 is TGTGCCAGTAGTATAGCTAGCGGGAGGACTGACAATGAGCAGTTCTTC.

As regards this clone: Other DNA sequences within the sample encode an identical CDR3. CDR3 region: CASSVGTSGIYEQYF. The CDR3 DNA reads as TGTGCCAGCAGCGTAGGGACTAGCGGGATTTACGAGCAGTACTTC. This chain connects TRBV9 to TRBJ2-7; 12 bases match TRBD2. The CDR3 consists of 15 residues. J gave up 4 bases and V 0 bases, and 2 bases lay outside the gene matches. CDR1 is SGDLS, CDR2 YYNGEE, per germline.

V gene TRBV4-3 combines with J gene TRBJ2-7; D gene uncertain. Trimming stripped 0 bases from V and 3 bases from J, with 12 bases between. CDR1 is LGHNA and CDR2 is YSLEER in the germline V gene. The CDR3 has 15 amino acids. The CDR3 loop reads CASSQDHRTDYEQYF. Written as DNA, the CDR3 is TGCGCCAGCAGCCAAGATCATAGGACGGACTACGAGCAGTACTTC.

The rearrangement links TRBV7-8 to TRBJ2-7; 11 nucleotides agree with TRBD2. With V trimmed by 5 bases and J by 1 base, 7 bases remained unmatched. CDR1 and CDR2 from the germline V gene are SGHVS and FQNEAQ. There are 16 residues in the CDR3. CDR3 protein: CASSLPSSGRSYEQYF. DNA of the CDR3: TGTGCCAGCAGCCTCCCGTCTAGCGGGAGGTCCTACGAGCAGTACTTC.